The present entry profiles one T cell receptor beta chain with its context. This record comes from a study of regulatory T cells in long-lasting Graves disease. The CDR3 has 13 residues. Per the germline V gene, CDR1 is GTSNPN and CDR2 is SVGIG (reference sequence). Trimming stripped 3 bases from V and 5 bases from J, with 11 bases between. With iRepertoire HTBI primers and Arm-PCR of CDR3 regions, TCR beta libraries were built. MiXCR was run by TCRdb on the multiplex PCR reads, yielding one entry per CDR3 protein. Among about 460,000 distinct CDR3 sequences listed, under 25% were seen once. Stated time point: persistent/refractory GD, antithyroid drugs over 5 years with positive TRAb. The authors made the TCR library using RNA they extracted from PBMCs. Graves' disease was diagnosed by American Thyroid Association guidelines. An endocrinology department located in Xi'an, China, was where the patients came from.

This clonotype was obtained from a female donor with Graves disease. The sample in question was peripheral blood mononuclear cells (PBMCs), obtained when the disease was refractory, from a patient treated with antithyroid drugs. This rearrangement joins TRBV30 to TRBJ1-5; the D is unclear. The CDR3 here is CAWSTQDDQPQHF. CDR3 bases: TGTGCCTGGAGCACCCAGGATGATCAGCCCCAGCATTTT.